This TCR beta chain was sequenced for a study of cytomegalovirus exposure and HLA in healthy donors. Background on the study: Per a later analysis, the roughly 670 first-cohort and 100 to 150 validation repertoires shared one platform. Study-wide points: Through in vitro validation, three CMV-associated chains were shown to be specific for CMV antigens. With high specificity and sensitivity, the classifier reportedly diagnosed cytomegalovirus status. Within the 120 or so validation repertoires, first-cohort TCR clusters tended to co-occur, according to a later analysis.

Trimming pared 5 bases from V and 3 bases from J, leaving 11 bases between. CDR3 length: 13 amino acids. Germline lookup yields CDR1 SGHKS and CDR2 YYEKEE (reference sequence). Profiling relied on immunoSEQ multiplex PCR, and the TCRdb table lists in-frame clones only, not all of them. In the table there are 100,000 to 150,000 clones, approximately 81% of which are singletons. Remarks on this clone: Its antigen is as yet unknown.

V and J are TRBV5-5 and TRBJ1-1, with D unresolved. This clonotype was obtained from a woman aged 25-40 years in good health and CMV-seronegative. Material for sequencing was PBMCs. The CDR3 region is CASRRARDTEAFF. The CDR3 DNA reads as TGTGCCAGCAGACGCGCCCGGGACACTGAAGCTTTCTTT.